This is a list of T cell receptor beta chains from one sample in a study of siplizumab effects on memory and regulatory T cells. Sequencing was performed with immunoSEQ multiplex PCR; in TCRdb, only in-frame clones are kept and a portion is missing. The sample shows 90,000 to 95,000 clones, approximately 94% of them seen only once. The specimen was CD8+ T cells sorted from blood. These receptor sequences come from a human donor in good health. Both conserved end residues are part of each CDR3. Each record gives: D gene, clone size, V gene, J gene, CDR3 length, CDR3 protein, CDR3 DNA. The D gene is left open where the match is weak. The listing skips clone size in some rows; elsewhere it reads once, few, many or a size class.

TRBD2,NA,TRBV2,TRBJ2-3,16,CASSVAGEIRVDTQYF,TGTGCCAGCAGTGTGGCGGGGGAAATTAGAGTAGATACGCAGTATTTT
NA,NA,TRBV5-4,TRBJ2-2,16,CASSPDGGSRFGELFF,TGTGCCAGCAGCCCGGACGGGGGAAGTCGATTCGGGGAGCTGTTTTTT
NA,NA,TRBV11-2,TRBJ1-2,15,CASSLNAGAGEGYTF,TGTGCCAGCAGCTTAAATGCGGGGGCAGGGGAAGGCTACACCTTC
NA,NA,TRBV6-4,TRBJ2-3,15,CASSEGTTSTDTQYF,TGTGCCAGCAGTGAAGGGACAACTAGCACAGATACGCAGTATTTT
TRBD2,NA,TRBV7-2,TRBJ2-2,16,CASSLGLAGVTGELFF,TGTGCCAGCAGCTTAGGGCTAGCGGGAGTCACCGGGGAGCTGTTTTTT
NA,NA,TRBV9,TRBJ2-3,15,CASSVEGQGADTQYF,TGTGCCAGCAGCGTAGAGGGACAAGGCGCAGATACGCAGTATTTT
NA,few,TRBV27,TRBJ1-2,13,CASSPIGAYGYTF,TGTGCCAGCAGTCCGATTGGTGCCTATGGCTACACCTTC
NA,NA,TRBV19,TRBJ1-1,13,CASRQGMGTEAFF,TGTGCCAGTAGGCAGGGGATGGGCACTGAAGCTTTCTTT
NA,once,TRBV2,TRBJ2-1,13,CASSDPDKYEQFF,TGTGCCAGCAGTGACCCTGATAAGTATGAGCAGTTCTTC
NA,NA,TRBV2,TRBJ2-6,13,CARRGSGANVLTF,TGTGCCAGGAGGGGCTCTGGGGCCAACGTCCTGACTTTC
TRBD2,NA,TRBV14,TRBJ2-3,15,CASSQGASGPHTQYF,TGTGCCAGCAGCCAAGGGGCTAGCGGACCCCATACGCAGTATTTT
TRBD2,NA,TRBV5-5,TRBJ2-5,16,CASSLGLAGVGETQYF,TGTGCCAGCAGTTTAGGACTAGCGGGAGTAGGGGAGACCCAGTACTTC
NA,NA,TRBV4-1,TRBJ2-7,14,CASSQGGLSYEQYF,TGCGCCAGCAGCCAAGGTGGATTATCCTACGAGCAGTACTTC
NA,NA,TRBV4-1,TRBJ2-3,14,CASSQVSWRDTQYF,TGCGCCAGCAGCCAAGTAAGCTGGCGGGATACGCAGTATTTT
TRBD1,NA,TRBV13,TRBJ2-7,14,CASSKDRGVYEQYF,TGTGCCAGCAGCAAAGACAGGGGGGTGTACGAGCAGTACTTC
TRBD1,NA,TRBV5-4,TRBJ2-7,14,CASSFGTGTYEQYF,TGTGCCAGCAGCTTTGGGACAGGGACTTACGAGCAGTACTTC
NA,NA,TRBV7-9,TRBJ2-7,16,CASSLGSGGLVYEQYF,TGTGCCAGCAGCTTAGGTTCTGGGGGACTTGTCTACGAGCAGTACTTC
NA,NA,TRBV9,TRBJ2-5,17,CASSAPLGQADQETQYF,TGTGCCAGCAGCGCCCCTCTGGGGCAGGCGGACCAAGAGACCCAGTACTTC
NA,NA,TRBV29-1,TRBJ2-6,16,CSVLVAGLSGANVLTF,TGCAGCGTTCTCGTGGCTGGGCTCTCTGGGGCCAACGTCCTGACTTTC
NA,NA,TRBV13,TRBJ1-2,13,CASSLGPAGGYTF,TGTGCCAGCAGCTTAGGTCCCGCCGGGGGCTACACCTTC